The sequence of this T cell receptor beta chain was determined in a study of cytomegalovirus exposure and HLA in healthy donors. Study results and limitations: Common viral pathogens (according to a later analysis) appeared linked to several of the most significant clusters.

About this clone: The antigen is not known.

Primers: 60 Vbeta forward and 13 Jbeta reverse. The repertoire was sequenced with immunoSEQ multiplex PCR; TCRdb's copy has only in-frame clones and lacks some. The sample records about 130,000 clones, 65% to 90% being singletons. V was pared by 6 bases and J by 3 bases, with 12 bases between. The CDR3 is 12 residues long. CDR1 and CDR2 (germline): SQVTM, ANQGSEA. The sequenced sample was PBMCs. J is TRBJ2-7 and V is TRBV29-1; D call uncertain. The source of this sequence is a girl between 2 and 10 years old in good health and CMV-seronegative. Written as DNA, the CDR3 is TGCAGCGTCGCCCCTAATCTCTACGAGCAGTACTTC. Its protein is CSVAPNLYEQYF.